The source of this T cell receptor (beta chain) is a study of T cell repertoires in cytomegalovirus infection. The wider study: Well-studied HLA-B-restricted epitopes and recently identified HLA-C-restricted epitopes of CMV were both used in the study.

Study-wide results and caveats: The ex vivo response showed dominance by HLA-C-restricted CMV-specific TCR beta clonotypes. Cumulative public TCR beta family frequency identified carriers of CMV plus the relevant HLA.

MiXCR, applied by TCRdb to the reads, yields one record per CDR3 protein. Among around 540,000 distinct CDR3 sequences, roughly a third were seen once, and the ten largest hold roughly 17%. Turning to this clonotype: Its target is not known.

CDR1 and CDR2 from the germline V gene are LNHNV and YYDKDF (reference sequence). The CDR3 is made up of 13 amino acids. Trimming removed 1 base at V and 1 base at J, with 4 bases between. The chain combines TRBV15 with TRBJ1-1, with D uncertain. Sequencing was performed on cultured PBMCs, taken from culture after CMV antigen stimulation. The origin of this receptor is a human donor in good health (CMV status not recorded). Some clones in this sample may be carry-over from other donors' samples. The CDR3 sequence: CATSRVQNTEAFF. Here the CDR3 DNA reads TGTGCCACCAGCAGAGTCCAGAACACTGAAGCTTTCTTT.